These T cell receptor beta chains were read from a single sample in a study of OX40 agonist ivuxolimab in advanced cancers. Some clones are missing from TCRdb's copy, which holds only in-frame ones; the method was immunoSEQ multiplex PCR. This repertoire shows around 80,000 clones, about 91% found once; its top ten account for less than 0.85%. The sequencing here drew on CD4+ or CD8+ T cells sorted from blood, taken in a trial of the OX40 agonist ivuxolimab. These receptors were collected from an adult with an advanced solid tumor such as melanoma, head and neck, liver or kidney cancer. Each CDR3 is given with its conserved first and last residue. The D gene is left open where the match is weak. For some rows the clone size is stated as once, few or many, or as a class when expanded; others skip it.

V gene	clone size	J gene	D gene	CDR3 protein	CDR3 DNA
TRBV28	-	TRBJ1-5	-	CASREMTGSNQPQHF	TGTGCCAGCAGAGAGATGACCGGGAGCAATCAGCCCCAGCATTTT
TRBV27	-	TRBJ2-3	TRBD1	CASTPGGQTQDTQYF	TGTGCCAGCACCCCTGGGGGACAGACCCAAGATACGCAGTATTTT
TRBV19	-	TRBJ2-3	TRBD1	CASGQGLVTDTQYF	TGTGCCAGCGGACAGGGATTGGTCACAGATACGCAGTATTTT
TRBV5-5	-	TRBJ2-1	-	CASSPTYNEQFF	TGTGCCAGCAGCCCCACCTACAATGAGCAGTTCTTC
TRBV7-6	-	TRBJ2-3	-	CASSLANPGTGDTQYF	TGTGCCAGCAGCTTAGCTAATCCAGGGACGGGGGATACGCAGTATTTT
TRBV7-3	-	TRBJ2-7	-	CASSYNFDGEQYF	TGTGCCAGCAGTTATAATTTTGATGGCGAGCAGTACTTC
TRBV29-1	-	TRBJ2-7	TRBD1	CSVEEGTGTYEQYF	TGCAGCGTTGAAGAGGGGACAGGGACCTACGAGCAGTACTTC
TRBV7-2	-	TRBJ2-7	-	CASSLADGRGTYEQYF	TGTGCCAGCAGCTTAGCCGATGGGCGGGGAACCTACGAGCAGTACTTC
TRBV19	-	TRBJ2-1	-	CASSVTRDSLNEQFF	TGTGCCAGTAGTGTAACCCGGGACTCCCTAAATGAGCAGTTCTTC
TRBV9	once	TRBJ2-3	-	CASSPRDSGGSDTQYF	TGTGCCAGCAGCCCACGGGACTCAGGAGGGTCAGATACGCAGTATTTT
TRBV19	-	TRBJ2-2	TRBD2	CASSIVAGRGTGELFF	TGTGCCAGTAGTATAGTGGCGGGGAGGGGCACCGGGGAGCTGTTTTTT
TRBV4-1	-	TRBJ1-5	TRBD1	CASSPGQGAPGQPQHF	TGCGCCAGCAGCCCGGGACAGGGGGCACCGGGTCAGCCCCAGCATTTT
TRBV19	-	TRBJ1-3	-	CATLSQGSGNTIYF	TGTGCCACCCTTTCACAGGGCTCTGGAAACACCATATATTTT
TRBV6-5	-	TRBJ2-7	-	CASTPSGVSGYEQYF	TGTGCCAGCACCCCCTCGGGCGTGAGTGGTTACGAGCAGTACTTC
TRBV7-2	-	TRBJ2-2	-	CASSFGTTWGSGELFF	TGTGCCAGCAGCTTTGGCACCACCTGGGGGTCCGGGGAGCTGTTTTTT
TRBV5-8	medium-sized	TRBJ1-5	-	CASSEDSDDLPQHF	TGTGCCAGCAGCGAGGACAGTGATGATCTACCCCAGCATTTT
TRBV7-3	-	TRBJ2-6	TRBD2	CASSSPPGRPVSGANVLTF	TGTGCCAGCAGCTCGCCCCCCGGGAGGCCCGTCTCTGGGGCCAACGTCCTGACTTTC